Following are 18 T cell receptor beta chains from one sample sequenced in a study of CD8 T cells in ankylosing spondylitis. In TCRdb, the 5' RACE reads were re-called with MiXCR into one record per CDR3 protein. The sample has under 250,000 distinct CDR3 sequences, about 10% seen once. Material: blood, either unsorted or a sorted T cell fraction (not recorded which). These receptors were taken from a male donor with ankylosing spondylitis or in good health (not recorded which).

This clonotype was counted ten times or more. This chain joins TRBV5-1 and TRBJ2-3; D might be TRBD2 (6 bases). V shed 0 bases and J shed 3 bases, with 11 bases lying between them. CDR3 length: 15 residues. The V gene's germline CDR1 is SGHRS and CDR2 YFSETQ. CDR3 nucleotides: TGCGCCAGCAGCTTGGTCGGGAGCCGGACAGATACGCAGTATTTT. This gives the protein CASSLVGSRTDTQYF.

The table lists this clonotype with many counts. In DNA form, the CDR3 reads TGCGCCAGCAGCCCAGCCCCCTACAATGAGCAGTTCTTC. It is translated as CASSPAPYNEQFF. V is TRBV5-1 and J is TRBJ2-1; D unclear. CDR3 length: 13 residues. Germline loops: CDR1 SGHRS, CDR2 YFSETQ. The V gene lost 4 bases and the J gene lost 2 bases, with 7 bases spanning the gap. The full variable domain, in which reference TRBV5-1 and TRBJ2-1 provide the parts outside the CDR3, is KAGVTQTPRYLIKTRGQQVTLSCSPISGHRSVSWYQQTPGQGLQFLFEYFSETQRNKGNFPGRFSGRQFSNSRSEMNVSTLELGDSALYLCASSPAPYNEQFFGPGTRLTVL.

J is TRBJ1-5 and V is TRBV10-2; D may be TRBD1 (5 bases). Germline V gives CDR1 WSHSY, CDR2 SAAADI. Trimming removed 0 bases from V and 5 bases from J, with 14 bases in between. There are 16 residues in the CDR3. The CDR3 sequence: CASSESPGAGHQPQHF. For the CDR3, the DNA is TGCGCCAGCAGTGAGTCCCCCGGGGCGGGACATCAGCCCCAGCATTTT.

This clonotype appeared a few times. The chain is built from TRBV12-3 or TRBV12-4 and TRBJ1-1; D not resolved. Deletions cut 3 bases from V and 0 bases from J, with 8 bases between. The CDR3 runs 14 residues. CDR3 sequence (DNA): TGTGCCAGCAGTTTCAGACGGTTGAACACTGAAGCTTTCTTT. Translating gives CASSFRRLNTEAFF.

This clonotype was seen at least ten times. In DNA form, the CDR3 reads TGTGCCACCAGCAGAGATAGGGGGACAGATACGCAGTATTTT. The encoded protein is CATSRDRGTDTQYF. The V call is TRBV15, the J call TRBJ2-3, with D perhaps TRBD1 (6 bases). The V gene's germline CDR1 is LNHNV and CDR2 YYDKDF (reference sequence). V lost 0 bases to trimming and J lost 3 bases, with 7 bases between them. The CDR3 is 14 residues long.

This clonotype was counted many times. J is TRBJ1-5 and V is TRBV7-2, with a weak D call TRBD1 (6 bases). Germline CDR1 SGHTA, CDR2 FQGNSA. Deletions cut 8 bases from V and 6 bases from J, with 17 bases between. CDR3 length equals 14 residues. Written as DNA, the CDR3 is TGTGCCAGCTCCTCGGGGGGGCATCGTCAGCCCCAGCATTTT. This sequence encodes CASSSGGHRQPQHF.

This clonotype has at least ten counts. The CDR3 DNA reads as TGCAGTGCCCTGGGGGTAGCGGGGGGAGGAGATGAGCAGTTCTTC. It is translated as CSALGVAGGGDEQFF. The chain is built from TRBV20-1 and TRBJ2-1, with 10 nucleotides matching TRBD2. V gave up 6 bases and J gave up 8 bases; unmatched junction bases: 13. The CDR3 loop spans 15 amino acids. Germline CDR1 is DFQATT and CDR2 is SNEGSKA (reference sequence).

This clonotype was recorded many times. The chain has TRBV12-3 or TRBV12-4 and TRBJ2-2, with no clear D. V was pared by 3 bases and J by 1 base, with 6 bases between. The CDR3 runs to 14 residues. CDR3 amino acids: CASSFSRNTGELFF. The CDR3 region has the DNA TGTGCCAGCAGTTTTTCGAGGAACACCGGGGAGCTGTTTTTT.

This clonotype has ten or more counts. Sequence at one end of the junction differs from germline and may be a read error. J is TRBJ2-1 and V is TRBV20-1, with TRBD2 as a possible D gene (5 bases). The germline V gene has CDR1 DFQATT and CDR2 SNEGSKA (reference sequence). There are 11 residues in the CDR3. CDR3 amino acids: CSATNGVFRLF. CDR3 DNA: TGCAGTGCTACGAACGGGGTGTTTCGCCTCTTC.

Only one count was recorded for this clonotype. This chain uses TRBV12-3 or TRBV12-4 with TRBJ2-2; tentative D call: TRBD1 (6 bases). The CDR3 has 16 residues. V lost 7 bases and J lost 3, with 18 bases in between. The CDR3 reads CASTSLEGQDTGELFF. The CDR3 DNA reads TGTGCCAGCACCTCCCTTGAGGGACAAGACACCGGGGAGCTGTTTTTT.

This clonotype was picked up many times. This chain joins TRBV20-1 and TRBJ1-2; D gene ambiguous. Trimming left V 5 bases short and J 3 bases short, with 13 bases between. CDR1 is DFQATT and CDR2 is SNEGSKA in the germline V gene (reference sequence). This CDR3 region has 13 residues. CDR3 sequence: CSADHPMDYGYTF. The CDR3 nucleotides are TGCAGTGCTGATCACCCGATGGACTATGGCTACACCTTC.

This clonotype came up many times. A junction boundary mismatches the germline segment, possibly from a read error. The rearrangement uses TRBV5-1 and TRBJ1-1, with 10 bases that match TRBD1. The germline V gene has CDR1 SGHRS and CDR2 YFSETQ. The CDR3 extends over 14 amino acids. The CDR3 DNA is TGTGCCAGCAGCTTGGGGACAGGGGATACTGAAGCTTTCTTT. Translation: CASSLGTGDTEAFF.

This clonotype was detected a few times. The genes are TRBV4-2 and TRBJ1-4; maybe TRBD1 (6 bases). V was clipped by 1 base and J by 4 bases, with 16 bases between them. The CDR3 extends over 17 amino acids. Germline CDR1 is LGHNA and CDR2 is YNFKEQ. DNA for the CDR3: TGTGCCAGCAGCCAAGGTTTGGGGGGCCAGATTAATGAAAAACTGTTTTTT. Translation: CASSQGLGGQINEKLFF.

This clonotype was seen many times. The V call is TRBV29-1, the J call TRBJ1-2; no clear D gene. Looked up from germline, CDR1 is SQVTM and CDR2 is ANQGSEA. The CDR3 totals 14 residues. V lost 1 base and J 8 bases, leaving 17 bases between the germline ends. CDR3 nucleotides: TGCAGCGTTGAAGTCGGAAAGACGGGGAGCGGCTACACCTTC. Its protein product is CSVEVGKTGSGYTF. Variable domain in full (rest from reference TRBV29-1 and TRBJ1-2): SAVISQKPSRDICQRGTSLTIQCQVDSQVTMMFWYRQQPGQSLTLIATANQGSEATYESGFVIDKFPISRPNLTFSTLTVSNMSPEDSSIYLCSVEVGKTGSGYTFGSGTRLTVV.

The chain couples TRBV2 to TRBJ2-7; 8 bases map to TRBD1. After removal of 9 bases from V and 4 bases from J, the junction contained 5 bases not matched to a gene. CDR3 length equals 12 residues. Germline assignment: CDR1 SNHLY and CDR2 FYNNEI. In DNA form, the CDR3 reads TGTGCCAGTGGACAGGGCCCATACGAGCAGTACTTC. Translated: CASGQGPYEQYF.

The CDR3 DNA reads TGCGCCAGCAGTGAGTCGGCTAGTGTAACCTACGAGCAGTACTTC. It codes for CASSESASVTYEQYF. V is TRBV10-1 and J is TRBJ2-7; D is ambiguous. Looked up from germline, CDR1 is WNHNN and CDR2 is SYGVQD (reference sequence). The germline V and J ends were trimmed by 0 bases and 2 bases, with 11 bases remaining between them. The CDR3 is made up of 15 amino acids.

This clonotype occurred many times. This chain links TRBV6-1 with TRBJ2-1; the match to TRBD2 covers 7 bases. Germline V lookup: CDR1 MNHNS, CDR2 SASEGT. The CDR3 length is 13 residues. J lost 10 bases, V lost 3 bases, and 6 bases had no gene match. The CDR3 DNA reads TGTGCCAGCAGTGAGGGCGGGAGAAACGAGCAGTTCTTC. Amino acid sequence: CASSEGGRNEQFF.

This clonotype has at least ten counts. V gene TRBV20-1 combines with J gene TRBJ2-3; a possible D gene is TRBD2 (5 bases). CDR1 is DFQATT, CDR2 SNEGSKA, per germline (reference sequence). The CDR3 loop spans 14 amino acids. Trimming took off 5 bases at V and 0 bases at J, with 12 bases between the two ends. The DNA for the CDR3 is TGCAGTGCTCGACGGGGTCCTAGCACAGATACGCAGTATTTT. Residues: CSARRGPSTDTQYF.